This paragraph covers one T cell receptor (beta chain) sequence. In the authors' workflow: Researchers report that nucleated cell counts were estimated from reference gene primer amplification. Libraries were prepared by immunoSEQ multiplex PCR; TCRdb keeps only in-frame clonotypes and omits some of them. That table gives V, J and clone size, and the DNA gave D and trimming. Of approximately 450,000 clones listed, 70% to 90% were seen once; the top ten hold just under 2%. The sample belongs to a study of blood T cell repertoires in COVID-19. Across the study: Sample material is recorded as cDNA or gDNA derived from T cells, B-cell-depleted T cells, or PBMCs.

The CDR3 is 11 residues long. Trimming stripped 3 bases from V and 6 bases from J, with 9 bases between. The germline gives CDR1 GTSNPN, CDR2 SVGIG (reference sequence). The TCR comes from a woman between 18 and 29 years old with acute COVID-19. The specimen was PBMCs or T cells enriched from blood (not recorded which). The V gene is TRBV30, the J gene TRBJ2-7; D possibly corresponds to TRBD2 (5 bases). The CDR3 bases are TGTGCCTGGAGAGCGGCGGGCGAGCAGTACTTC. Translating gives CAWRAAGEQYF.